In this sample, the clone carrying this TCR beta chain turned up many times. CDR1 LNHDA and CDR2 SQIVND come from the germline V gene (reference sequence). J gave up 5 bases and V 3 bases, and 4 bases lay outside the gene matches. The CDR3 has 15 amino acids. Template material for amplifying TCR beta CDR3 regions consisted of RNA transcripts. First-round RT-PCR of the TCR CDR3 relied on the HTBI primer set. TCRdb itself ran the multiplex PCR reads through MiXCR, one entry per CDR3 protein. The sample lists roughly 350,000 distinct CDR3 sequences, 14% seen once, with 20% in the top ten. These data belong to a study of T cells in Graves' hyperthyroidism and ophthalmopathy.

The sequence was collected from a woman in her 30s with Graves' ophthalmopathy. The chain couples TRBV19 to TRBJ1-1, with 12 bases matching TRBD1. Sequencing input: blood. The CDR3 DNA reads TGTGCCAGTAGTATTATGGGACAGGGGGCGACTGAAGCTTTCTTT. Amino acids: CASSIMGQGATEAFF.